Shown below are 19 T cell receptor beta chains from a single sample sequenced in a study of blood T cell repertoires in COVID-19. Method: immunoSEQ multiplex PCR; TCRdb's copy keeps in-frame clones and lacks some. This table has a few hundred thousand clones, nearly 90% appearing once. The sample comprised PBMCs or T cells enriched from blood (not recorded which). Every receptor here comes from a man between 25 and 39 years old who had been exposed to COVID-19.

V usage is TRBV6-2 or TRBV6-3 and J usage is TRBJ1-1; 7 bases fit TRBD1. The CDR3 runs to 15 residues. With V trimmed by 4 bases and J by 0 bases, 5 bases remained unmatched. The germline CDR1 and CDR2 sequences are MNHEY and SVGEGT. The CDR3 protein is CASSSLGTVNTEAFF. In nucleotides, the CDR3 is TGTGCCAGCAGTTCACTCGGGACAGTGAACACTGAAGCTTTCTTT.

V and J are TRBV4-1 and TRBJ2-7, with 13 bases lining up with TRBD2. Germline V gene lookup returns CDR1 MGHRA and CDR2 YSYEKL. The trim removed 1 base at V and 0 bases at J, leaving 12 bases unmatched. CDR3 length: 20 amino acids. The CDR3 sequence: CASSQGLLAGGQNPSYEQYF. Here the CDR3 DNA reads TGCGCCAGCAGCCAAGGCCTACTAGCGGGGGGGCAAAATCCCTCCTACGAGCAGTACTTC.

The V gene is TRBV10-3, the J gene TRBJ1-5; TRBD1 agrees at 7 bases. Germline CDR1 reads ENHRY; CDR2 reads SYGVKD. Germline trimming cut 4 bases from V and 1 base from J; bases unmatched to any gene: 10. This CDR3 spans 17 amino acids. In DNA form, the CDR3 reads TGTGCCATCAGTGCGACCGACAGGGTAGTCAGCAATCAGCCCCAGCATTTT. It encodes CAISATDRVVSNQPQHF.

This sequence joins TRBV6-6 and TRBJ2-5, with 10 nucleotides matching TRBD2. The J segment lost 4 bases and the V segment lost 5 bases, leaving 10 bases of the junction unmatched. The germline gives CDR1 MNHNY, CDR2 SVGAGI (reference sequence). CDR3 length: 16 amino acids. CDR3 sequence reads: CASSPSGGALGETQYF. The CDR3 region has the DNA TGTGCCAGCAGTCCAAGCGGGGGGGCCTTGGGAGAGACCCAGTACTTC.

A word on this clone: The same CDR3 arises from other DNA sequences in this sample as well. This sequence joins TRBV29-1 and TRBJ1-1; TRBD1 matches 8 bases. Trimming cost V 4 bases and J 3 bases; bases outside gene matches: 4. CDR1 and CDR2 (germline): SQVTM, ANQGSEA. The CDR3 consists of 13 residues. The CDR3, as DNA: TGCAGCGTTGGTCAGGGGGCGGACACTGAAGCTTTCTTT. Its translation: CSVGQGADTEAFF.

This clone occurred once. The rearrangement joins TRBV6-1 to TRBJ2-3; 7 bases fit TRBD1. Per the germline V gene, CDR1 is MNHNS and CDR2 is SASEGT. The V gene end was trimmed by 4 bases and the J gene end by 3 bases; junction bases not matched to a gene: 10. The CDR3 runs 16 residues. CDR3 sequence: CASSGVGQVRTDTQYF. For the CDR3, the DNA is TGTGCCAGCAGTGGAGTAGGACAGGTTCGGACAGATACGCAGTATTTT.

The V gene is TRBV4-1, the J gene TRBJ2-1; TRBD1 matches at 8 bases. The CDR3 loop spans 16 amino acids. Germline lookup yields CDR1 MGHRA and CDR2 YSYEKL. Germline trimming cut 1 base from V and 6 bases from J; bases unmatched to any gene: 8. CDR3 nucleotides: TGCGCCAGCAGCCAAGTTTTCCAGGGGGCCATCAATGAGCAGTTCTTC. This translates into CASSQVFQGAINEQFF.

The chain is built from TRBV5-4 and TRBJ1-5; D is undetermined. From germline, CDR1 is SGHNT and CDR2 YYREEE (reference sequence). The CDR3 loop spans 12 amino acids. Trimming removed 0 bases from V and 7 bases from J, with 5 bases in between. This chain's CDR3 is CASSLVGQPQHF. Here the CDR3 DNA reads TGTGCCAGCAGCTTGGTGGGCCAGCCCCAGCATTTT.

The rearrangement uses TRBV19 and TRBJ2-1, with D possibly matching TRBD1 (5 bases). Germline assignment: CDR1 LNHDA and CDR2 SQIVND (reference sequence). V lost 10 bases and J 8 bases, leaving 21 bases between the germline ends. This CDR3 contains 14 residues. CDR3 nucleotide sequence: TGTGCCACCCTAACAGGACCTGGTAGGGATGAGCAGTTCTTC. This encodes CATLTGPGRDEQFF.

The gene calls are TRBV5-6 and TRBJ2-7; D gene unclear. Germline CDR1 reads SGHDT; CDR2 reads YYEEEE. This CDR3 is built from 13 residues. V was shortened by 5 bases and J by 4 bases, with 13 bases between the two germline ends. The CDR3, as DNA: TGTGCCAGCAGTTATGCGACATCGTACGAGCAGTACTTC. It yields the protein CASSYATSYEQYF.

V usage is TRBV7-6 and J usage is TRBJ2-2; 7 nucleotides match TRBD2. This CDR3 has 17 residues. The V gene end was trimmed by 1 base and the J gene end by 4 bases; junction bases not matched to a gene: 9. CDR1 and CDR2 (germline): SGHVS, FNYEAQ. The chain's CDR3 is CASSLVRTREATGELFF. In nucleotides, the CDR3 is TGTGCCAGCAGCTTAGTCCGGACTAGGGAGGCCACCGGGGAGCTGTTTTTT.

The V and J genes are TRBV5-1 and TRBJ1-3, with D hard to call. The CDR3 loop spans 12 amino acids. CDR1 is SGHRS, CDR2 YFSETQ, per germline. With 7 bases removed from V and 0 bases from J, the gap between germline ends came to 5 bases. This CDR3 reads CASRDSGNTIYF. The CDR3 region has the DNA TGCGCCAGCCGGGACTCTGGAAACACCATATATTTT. The whole variable domain, remainder taken from reference TRBV5-1 and TRBJ1-3, is KAGVTQTPRYLIKTRGQQVTLSCSPISGHRSVSWYQQTPGQGLQFLFEYFSETQRNKGNFPGRFSGRQFSNSRSEMNVSTLELGDSALYLCASRDSGNTIYFGEGSWLTVV.

The CDR3 protein is CASSDSIEGANEQFF. DNA of the CDR3: TGTGCCAGCAGTGACTCGATAGAGGGGGCGAATGAGCAGTTCTTC. The chain combines TRBV6-4 with TRBJ2-1; TRBD1 agrees at 7 bases. The V and J ends lost 0 bases and 7 bases, in that order; junction bases with no gene match: 6. The CDR3 length is 15 residues. Germline V lookup: CDR1 MRHNA, CDR2 SNTAGT.

This rearrangement joins TRBV5-4 to TRBJ1-2; a possible D gene is TRBD1 (5 bases). The V end was cut by 4 bases, the J end by 6 bases, with 13 bases between. The CDR3 covers 13 residues. CDR1 SGHNT and CDR2 YYREEE come from the germline V gene (reference sequence). CDR3 residues: CASSQLKGNGYTF. In nucleotides, the CDR3 is TGTGCCAGCAGCCAACTCAAGGGGAATGGCTACACCTTC.

This clone was counted a single time. The chain couples TRBV5-1 to TRBJ1-2; 9 nucleotides agree with TRBD1. J was trimmed by 2 bases and V by 5 bases; bases with no gene match: 10. Per the germline V gene, CDR1 is SGHRS and CDR2 is YFSETQ. This CDR3 spans 16 amino acids. The DNA for the CDR3 is TGCGCCAGCAGAATGGGCCGGGACAGGGTGAACTATGGCTACACCTTC. It yields the protein CASRMGRDRVNYGYTF.

J is TRBJ1-2 and V is TRBV5-3; D remains unclear. TRBV5-3 is identified as an open reading frame with a role that is uncertain. Trimming cost V 0 bases and J 6 bases, with 3 bases left between them. The CDR3 sequence is 11 residues long. The CDR3 region has the DNA TGTGCCAGAAGCTTGGCCAATGGCTACACCTTC. This gives the protein CARSLANGYTF.

The gene calls are TRBV9 and TRBJ2-3; D not resolved. The CDR3 is 15 amino acids. V shed 1 base and J shed 3 bases, with 12 bases lying between them. CDR1 is SGDLS and CDR2 is YYNGEE in the germline V gene. CDR3 region: CASSVWISGTDTQYF. The CDR3 nucleotides read TGTGCCAGCAGCGTATGGATCTCAGGTACAGATACGCAGTATTTT.

The gene calls are TRBV4-3 and TRBJ1-3; possibly TRBD1 for D (6 bases). The V gene lost 0 bases and the J gene lost 0 bases, with 9 bases spanning the gap. This CDR3 region has 16 residues. Germline V CDR1 and CDR2: LGHNA, YSLEER. The CDR3 DNA reads TGCGCCAGCAGCCAAGAGCAGGGGATCTCTGGAAACACCATATATTTT. Protein product: CASSQEQGISGNTIYF.

This sequence joins TRBV4-1 and TRBJ2-7; D not resolved. Germline V CDR1 and CDR2: MGHRA, YSYEKL. The CDR3 has 17 residues. V shed 4 bases and J shed 5 bases, with 24 bases lying between them. The CDR3 spells CASSPQTFRRSIDEQYF. CDR3 bases: TGCGCCAGCAGCCCCCAGACTTTCCGGCGTAGTATCGACGAGCAGTACTTC.